The 30 T cell receptor beta chains given below trace back to one sample, sequenced in a study of blood T cell repertoires in COVID-19 (dated by TCRdb to about 2020). Library prep was done by the immunoSEQ multiplex PCR assay. TCRdb's version of the immuneACCESS table is confined to in-frame rearrangements and falls short of the full clone set. An unresolved V gene accounts for under half of the shortfall where checked; the remainder is of unknown origin. This sample is represented by 450,000 to 500,000 clones; 87% of them were singletons. The top ten clonotypes cover under 0.85% of the sample. The sample was PBMCs or T cells enriched from blood (not recorded which). These receptors originate from a woman aged 18 to 35 who had recovered from COVID-19.

The gene calls are TRBV6-2 or TRBV6-3 and TRBJ1-5; no clear D. CDR3 length equals 15 residues. The V and J ends lost 6 bases and 6 bases respectively, with 18 bases between them. CDR1 and CDR2 from the germline V gene are MNHEY and SVGEGT. CDR3 bases: TGTGCCAGCAGCCCCCGAGGATTGGGTGGTCAGCCCCAGCATTTT. It codes for CASSPRGLGGQPQHF.

CDR3 in amino acids: CASSQVIMTEAFF. The CDR3 bases are TGTGCCAGCAGCCAAGTCATCATGACTGAAGCTTTCTTT. This sequence joins TRBV3-1 (or the pseudogene TRBV3-2) and TRBJ1-1; no clear D gene. The germline gives CDR1 LGHDT, CDR2 YNNKEL (reference sequence). This CDR3 region has 13 residues. Trimming left V 1 base short and J 5 bases short, with 8 bases between.

The chain combines TRBV10-3 with TRBJ1-3, with unresolved D. V was cut by 7 bases and J by 4 bases, with 14 bases left in between. The CDR3 is made up of 14 amino acids. The germline gives CDR1 ENHRY, CDR2 SYGVKD. The CDR3 DNA follows: TGTGCCATCACTTCAGTTCGTTCAGGAAACACCATATATTTT. Protein: CAITSVRSGNTIYF.

The CDR3 region is CARSLQRAFF. CDR3 bases: TGTGCCAGAAGTCTACAGAGAGCTTTCTTT. This sequence joins TRBV5-3 and TRBJ1-1, with no clear D. TRBV5-3 is noted as an ORF with a role that remains uncertain. The CDR3 contains 10 residues. V was trimmed by 5 bases and J by 10 bases, leaving 9 bases between them.

V usage is TRBV6-2 or TRBV6-3 and J usage is TRBJ2-1, with TRBD2 matching over 8 bases. The CDR3 spans 16 residues. From germline, CDR1 is MNHEY and CDR2 SVGEGT. The V segment lost 0 bases and the J segment 5 bases; nucleotides outside the gene matches: 6. This CDR3 reads CASSYSQRGPNNEQFF. DNA for the CDR3: TGTGCCAGCAGTTACTCCCAGCGGGGGCCAAACAATGAGCAGTTCTTC.

On this clone itself: This specimen includes other DNA sequences encoding the same CDR3. The chain employs TRBV5-6 and TRBJ1-1, with D possibly being TRBD1 (6 bases). The germline V and J ends were trimmed by 4 bases and 4 bases, with 11 bases remaining between them. Germline V lookup: CDR1 SGHDT, CDR2 YYEEEE. This CDR3 is 13 amino acids long. The CDR3 reads CASSLRGGTEAFF. As DNA, the CDR3 is TGTGCCAGCAGCCTACGAGGGGGCACTGAAGCTTTCTTT.

The chain recombines TRBV5-6 with TRBJ1-2; no firm D call. The CDR3 loop spans 14 amino acids. Germline CDR1 SGHDT, CDR2 YYEEEE. V dropped 2 bases and J dropped 4 bases, with 12 bases sitting between them. CDR3 region: CASSLLVGSYGYTF. In DNA, the CDR3 is TGTGCCAGCAGCTTATTAGTGGGGAGCTATGGCTACACCTTC.

Note on this clone: The sample contains more than one DNA sequence encoding this CDR3. CDR3 nucleotide sequence: TGTGCCAGCAGCGTAGGGACAGGTGGCTCCTACGAGCAGTACTTC. Translated: CASSVGTGGSYEQYF. The genes are TRBV9 and TRBJ2-7; 7 positions agree with TRBD1. The ends lost 0 bases at V and 0 bases at J; junction bases unmatched: 3. Germline V gives CDR1 SGDLS, CDR2 YYNGEE. This CDR3 is built from 15 residues.

V is TRBV6-5 and J is TRBJ1-1; TRBD1 matches 8 bases. Per the germline V gene, CDR1 is MNHEY and CDR2 is SVGAGI. This CDR3 has 13 amino acids. J was trimmed by 8 bases and V by 4 bases; bases with no gene match: 6. This chain's CDR3 is CASSFLWDREAFF. Written as DNA, the CDR3 is TGTGCCAGCAGTTTCCTATGGGACAGGGAAGCTTTCTTT.

The gene calls are TRBV5-8 and TRBJ2-7; tentative D call: TRBD2 (5 bases). V lost 0 bases to trimming and J lost 9 bases, with 13 bases between them. Germline-derived CDR1 and CDR2 are SGHTS and YDEGEE. The CDR3 sequence is 13 residues long. CDR3 loop: CASSLGGPWGQYF. The CDR3 DNA sequence: TGTGCCAGCAGCTTGGGAGGGCCGTGGGGGCAGTACTTC.

The chain couples TRBV5-1 to TRBJ2-3; tentative D call: TRBD2 (5 bases). This CDR3 spans 15 amino acids. Trimming cost V 4 bases and J 1 base, with 13 bases left between them. CDR1 and CDR2 (germline): SGHRS, YFSETQ. This CDR3 reads CASSPRVAGTDTQYF. The CDR3 DNA sequence: TGCGCCAGCAGCCCGCGGGTAGCTGGCACAGATACGCAGTATTTT. The variable domain in full, completed from reference TRBV5-1 and TRBJ2-3, reads KAGVTQTPRYLIKTRGQQVTLSCSPISGHRSVSWYQQTPGQGLQFLFEYFSETQRNKGNFPGRFSGRQFSNSRSEMNVSTLELGDSALYLCASSPRVAGTDTQYFGPGTRLTVL.

The rearrangement uses TRBV5-1 and TRBJ2-2; the match to TRBD2 covers 9 bases. The CDR3 sequence is 17 residues long. J gave up 7 bases and V 3 bases, and 13 bases lay outside the gene matches. From germline, CDR1 is SGHRS and CDR2 YFSETQ. DNA for the CDR3: TGCGCCAGCAGCTCGTTCTTCGCGGGGGGGCCAAGCGGGGAGCTGTTTTTT. Residues: CASSSFFAGGPSGELFF.

The chain recombines TRBV19 with TRBJ1-1; 8 nucleotides line up with TRBD1. CDR1 is LNHDA and CDR2 is SQIVND in the germline V gene (reference sequence). CDR3 length: 14 residues. The trim removed 4 bases at V and 3 bases at J, leaving 4 bases unmatched. CDR3 in amino acids: CASSTIRGHTEAFF. The CDR3 DNA reads TGTGCCAGTAGTACGATCAGGGGGCACACTGAAGCTTTCTTT.

The chain recombines TRBV5-6 with TRBJ2-7; D perhaps matches TRBD2 (5 bases). V lost 4 bases to trimming and J lost 5 bases, with 16 bases between them. Germline assignment: CDR1 SGHDT and CDR2 YYEEEE. The CDR3 contains 14 residues. The CDR3 reads CASSLRQAGDEQYF. The CDR3 DNA reads as TGTGCCAGCAGCCTCAGGCAGGCCGGGGACGAGCAGTACTTC. The complete variable domain, with remaining parts taken from reference TRBV5-6 and TRBJ2-7, reads DAGVTQSPTHLIKTRGQQVTLRCSPKSGHDTVSWYQQALGQGPQFIFQYYEEEERQRGNFPDRFSGHQFPNYSSELNVNALLLGDSALYLCASSLRQAGDEQYFGPGTRLTVT.

The chain employs TRBV5-6 and TRBJ1-3; tentative D call: TRBD1 (5 bases). V dropped 0 bases and J dropped 0 bases, with 10 bases sitting between them. CDR3 length: 16 residues. The germline gives CDR1 SGHDT, CDR2 YYEEEE. The CDR3 bases are TGTGCCAGCAGCTTGGTTGCAGGGAACTCTGGAAACACCATATATTTT. It translates to CASSLVAGNSGNTIYF.

The V and J genes are TRBV5-1 and TRBJ2-7; 7 bases fit TRBD1. V lost 0 bases, J lost 3 bases, and 3 bases stayed unmatched. This CDR3 contains 14 residues. The germline gives CDR1 SGHRS, CDR2 YFSETQ. The CDR3 nucleotides are TGCGCCAGCAGCTTGGATGGACAGGTCTACGAGCAGTACTTC. Encoded protein: CASSLDGQVYEQYF. Full variable domain (remainder filled in from reference TRBV5-1 and TRBJ2-7): KAGVTQTPRYLIKTRGQQVTLSCSPISGHRSVSWYQQTPGQGLQFLFEYFSETQRNKGNFPGRFSGRQFSNSRSEMNVSTLELGDSALYLCASSLDGQVYEQYFGPGTRLTVT.

The chain's CDR3 is CASSLATGASYEQYF. The CDR3 DNA sequence: TGTGCCAGCAGTTTAGCGACAGGGGCCTCCTACGAGCAGTACTTC. J is TRBJ2-7 and V is TRBV28; 8 bases are shared with TRBD1. The CDR3 consists of 15 residues. The germline gives CDR1 MDHEN, CDR2 SYDVKM. Trimming at V came to 2 bases and at J to 0 bases, leaving 3 bases not matched to a gene.

The rearrangement links TRBV6-5 to TRBJ1-4; D unresolved. From germline, CDR1 is MNHEY and CDR2 SVGAGI. With 6 bases removed from V and 2 bases from J, the gap between germline ends came to 10 bases. This CDR3 has 14 residues. The CDR3 loop is CASRRDGTNEKLFF. DNA for the CDR3: TGTGCCAGCAGGAGGGATGGTACTAATGAAAAACTGTTTTTT.

This clone was seen a few times. The V and J genes are TRBV12-5 and TRBJ1-2; 9 positions agree with TRBD1. Trimming took 3 bases from V and 1 from J; bases not matched to a gene: 12. CDR1 is LGHNT and CDR2 is FRNRAP in the germline V gene. This CDR3 comprises 18 residues. The CDR3 here is CASGFTGQGTRLNYGYTF. In nucleotides, the CDR3 is TGTGCTAGTGGTTTCACTGGACAGGGGACACGCCTTAACTATGGCTACACCTTC.

This chain connects TRBV7-9 to TRBJ2-2; TRBD2 agrees at 7 bases. With V trimmed by 5 bases and J by 4 bases, 7 bases remained unmatched. The CDR3 has 15 residues. Germline CDR1 and CDR2: SEHNR and FQNEAQ (reference sequence). The CDR3 loop is CASSAWGGSTGELFF. The CDR3 coding sequence is TGTGCCAGCAGCGCATGGGGGGGAAGCACCGGGGAGCTGTTTTTT. Looking up the rest from reference TRBV7-9 and TRBJ2-2 gives the full variable domain: DTGVSQNPRHKITKRGQNVTFRCDPISEHNRLYWYRQTLGQGPEFLTYFQNEAQLEKSRLLSDRFSAERPKGSFSTLEIQRTEQGDSAMYLCASSAWGGSTGELFFGEGSRLTVL.

J is TRBJ1-1 and V is TRBV5-5; D may be TRBD1 (5 bases). The V gene lost 0 bases and the J gene lost 3 bases, with 9 bases spanning the gap. The CDR3 is 14 residues long. In germline, CDR1 is SGHKS, CDR2 YYEKEE (reference sequence). This chain's CDR3 is CASSLGSGHTEAFF. CDR3 nucleotides: TGTGCCAGCAGCTTGGGGTCAGGGCACACTGAAGCTTTCTTT.

This clone was counted once. The chain couples TRBV10-2 to TRBJ1-2; possible D gene TRBD1, 5 bases. Germline assignment: CDR1 WSHSY and CDR2 SAAADI. The CDR3 totals 15 residues. Trimming left V 6 bases short and J 3 bases short, with 17 bases between. DNA of the CDR3: TGCGCCAGCAGCCGGAGGTGGGGGGGTGACTATGGCTACACCTTC. Protein: CASSRRWGGDYGYTF.

The V and J genes are TRBV14 and TRBJ2-1; 13 bases agree with TRBD2. CDR1 is SGHDN and CDR2 is FVKESK in the germline V gene. The trim removed 4 bases at V and 7 bases at J, leaving 10 bases unmatched. The CDR3 loop spans 17 amino acids. The CDR3 region has the DNA TGTGCCAGCAGCCCTCCGATAACTAGCGGGGGGGCAAATGAGCAGTTCTTC. Protein sequence: CASSPPITSGGANEQFF.

The rearrangement uses TRBV29-1 and TRBJ1-1; tentative D call: TRBD1 (6 bases). With 7 bases removed from V and 5 bases from J, the gap between germline ends came to 11 bases. The CDR3 is 11 amino acids. Germline CDR1 is SQVTM and CDR2 is ANQGSEA. CDR3 nucleotide sequence: TGCAGCGCGTCAGGGGAGACTGAAGCTTTCTTT. Encoded protein: CSASGETEAFF.

The chain employs TRBV29-1 and TRBJ2-5, with a weak D call TRBD1 (6 bases). The CDR3 has 14 residues. CDR1 and CDR2 from the germline V gene are SQVTM and ANQGSEA. V lost 4 bases and J lost 4, with 16 bases in between. For the CDR3, the DNA is TGCAGCGTTGCCTCCTCAGGGGTTGGAGAGACCCAGTACTTC. It specifies CSVASSGVGETQYF.

The chain employs TRBV4-1 and TRBJ2-5, with 7 positions matching TRBD1. V lost 3 bases to trimming and J lost 2 bases; unmatched junction nucleotides: 9. Germline V gene lookup returns CDR1 MGHRA and CDR2 YSYEKL. CDR3 length equals 16 residues. In DNA form, the CDR3 reads TGCGCCAGCAGCCAGCTTTTAAGGGGGCGGCAAGAGACCCAGTACTTC. This encodes CASSQLLRGRQETQYF.

The chain is built from TRBV27 and TRBJ1-5; D may be TRBD1 (6 bases). CDR3 length: 15 residues. Per the germline V gene, CDR1 is MNHEY and CDR2 is SMNVEV (reference sequence). Trimming stripped 6 bases from V and 3 bases from J, with 15 bases between. CDR3 protein: CASRGGGGVNQPQHF. The CDR3 DNA sequence: TGTGCCAGCAGAGGGGGGGGCGGCGTCAATCAGCCCCAGCATTTT.

This clone was recorded a few times. The chain joins TRBV21-1 to TRBJ1-2; TRBD1 is the table's D call and was not checked against the DNA. TRBV21-1 is shown as a pseudogene. The CDR3 totals 16 residues. DNA for the CDR3: TGTGCCAGCAGCAGCGCTCGACAGGGGGAAATATGTGGCTACACCTTC. Translating it yields CASSSARQGEICGYTF.

In its sample, this clone was seen a few times. The chain joins TRBV28 to TRBJ2-7, with 9 nucleotides matching TRBD1. This CDR3 region has 15 residues. Unmatched junction bases numbered 5, after V lost 5 bases and J lost 0 bases. Germline V gene sequence: CDR1 MDHEN, CDR2 SYDVKM. In DNA form, the CDR3 reads TGTGCCAGCAGTACACAGGGGGCCCTCTCCTACGAGCAGTACTTC. Translating it yields CASSTQGALSYEQYF. Using reference TRBV28 and TRBJ2-7 for the parts outside the CDR3, the full variable domain is DVKVTQSSRYLVKRTGEKVFLECVQDMDHENMFWYRQDPGLGLRLIYFSYDVKMKEKGDIPEGYSVSREKKERFSLILESASTNQTSMYLCASSTQGALSYEQYFGPGTRLTVT.

The chain couples TRBV2 to TRBJ2-1; TRBD2 matches 7 bases. The germline CDR1 and CDR2 sequences are SNHLY and FYNNEI. The V segment lost 7 bases and the J segment 10 bases; nucleotides outside the gene matches: 4. This CDR3 is 11 amino acids long. Here the CDR3 DNA reads TGTGCCAGCATAGCGGGCAGGGAGCAGTTCTTC. Translation gives CASIAGREQFF.